The entry below gives a single TCR beta chain sequence along with its context. The target of this receptor is not known. Base qualities are missing; no much larger clone stands one base away. A second Seattle source provided samples from volunteer blood donors who had recovered from COVID-19. Whole blood was collected in K2EDTA tubes by collaborating institutions according to the institutions' own protocols. Collaborator samples were shipped for TCRbeta analysis as frozen whole blood, isolated PBMCs, or DNA extracted from either sample type. TCRbeta CDR3 regions were amplified from genomic DNA by means of the immunoSEQ Assay, a bias-controlled multiplex PCR. As for the authors' bioinformatics: Within the assay, amplification of reference gene primers was used to estimate how many nucleated cells each sample contained. Sequence reads were collapsed and filtered to measure the absolute abundance of every unique TCRbeta CDR3 rearrangement. For each sample, productive Simpson clonality was calculated by taking the square root of Simpson's diversity index across productive rearrangements. TCRdb stores this immuneACCESS table with in-frame sequences only. Part of the clones is absent; in the studies checked, under half of the shortfall reflects unresolved V genes, and no reason is known for the rest. Clone size and V and J calls were adopted from that table, with D and trimming inferred from the DNA. This sample comprises more than 120,000 clones, around 86% of them detected only once. In total, the top ten clones hold around 40% of the sample.

This sample was taken from a study of blood T cell repertoires in COVID-19 (dated by TCRdb to 2020 to 2021). Broadly, across the study: The collaborator samples originated in the United States, Italy and Spain and spanned the acute and convalescent phases of COVID-19. The repertoires were released in a freely available public database meant as a resource for research on the immune response to SARS-CoV-2. The material from the prospective study consisted of cDNA or gDNA derived from T cells, B-cell-depleted T cells, or PBMCs. A de-identified subject ID, COVID-19 status, age in years and sex were almost always included in the sample metadata. Samples came from the ongoing ImmuneRACE study (first 160 participants) plus 1,254 subjects from 6 global collaborators. Deeply sampled blood TCRbeta repertoires from subjects exposed to, actively infected with, or recovered from COVID-19 were included in the dataset. Where available, HLA class I and class II types were taken from metadata supplied by the sample provider and were not determined by assay-based typing. The paper's findings and limits, for the study overall: Clinical and demographic metadata were provided uncurated, with the amount varying by source and participant.

V trim: 5 bases; J trim: 3 bases; unmatched bases: 5. CDR1 MNHEY and CDR2 SMNVEV are derived from the germline V gene (reference sequence). The CDR3, cysteine through phenylalanine, is 14 amino acids long. Of the read, only the CDR3 DNA is kept; its 42 bases are in frame from base 1. The source of this sequence is a man aged 45-65 years who had recovered from COVID-19. Recombination joined TRBV27 with TRBJ2-7, with 9 bases aligning to TRBD2. The sample taken for sequencing was peripheral blood. In nucleotide form, the sequence is TGTGCCAGCAGTATAGCGGGGGCAGGCTACGAGCAGTACTTC. Its translation reads: CASSIAGAGYEQYF.